Reported below is one T cell receptor (beta chain). Its antigen is as yet unknown. The immunoSEQ assay was v3.0, run at survey level. A target of 40,000-50,000 T-cell genomes per sample was set for sequencing. The method was immunoSEQ multiplex PCR; TCRdb's version includes in-frame clones alone and lacks a portion of them. The sample carries 30,000 to 40,000 clones, 70% to 90% recorded once. The CDR3 is made up of 14 amino acids. V lost 4 bases and J lost 1, with 11 bases in between. The germline V gene encodes CDR1 SGDLS and CDR2 YYNGEE. This entry is derived from a study of long-term antiretroviral therapy in people with HIV. Findings and limits, study-wide: ART was followed by higher diversity that remained below transplant donor controls.

Every donor contributed at least one pre-ART and at least two post-ART PBMC samples. Specimens held roughly 0.9-10 million cryopreserved PBMC prior to DNA extraction. Material: unsorted PBMCs, obtained 1.1 years after starting antiretroviral therapy. The TCR comes from a young man with HIV. The rearrangement links TRBV9 to TRBJ2-5, with D possibly being TRBD2 (5 bases). CDR3 amino acids: CASSPPGLQETQYF. For the CDR3, the DNA is TGTGCCAGCAGCCCCCCCGGACTCCAAGAGACCCAGTACTTC. The whole variable domain, remainder taken from reference TRBV9 and TRBJ2-5, is DSGVTQTPKHLITATGQRVTLRCSPRSGDLSVYWYQQSLDQGLQFLIQYYNGEERAKGNILERFSAQQFPDLHSELNLSSLELGDSALYFCASSPPGLQETQYFGPGTRLLVL.